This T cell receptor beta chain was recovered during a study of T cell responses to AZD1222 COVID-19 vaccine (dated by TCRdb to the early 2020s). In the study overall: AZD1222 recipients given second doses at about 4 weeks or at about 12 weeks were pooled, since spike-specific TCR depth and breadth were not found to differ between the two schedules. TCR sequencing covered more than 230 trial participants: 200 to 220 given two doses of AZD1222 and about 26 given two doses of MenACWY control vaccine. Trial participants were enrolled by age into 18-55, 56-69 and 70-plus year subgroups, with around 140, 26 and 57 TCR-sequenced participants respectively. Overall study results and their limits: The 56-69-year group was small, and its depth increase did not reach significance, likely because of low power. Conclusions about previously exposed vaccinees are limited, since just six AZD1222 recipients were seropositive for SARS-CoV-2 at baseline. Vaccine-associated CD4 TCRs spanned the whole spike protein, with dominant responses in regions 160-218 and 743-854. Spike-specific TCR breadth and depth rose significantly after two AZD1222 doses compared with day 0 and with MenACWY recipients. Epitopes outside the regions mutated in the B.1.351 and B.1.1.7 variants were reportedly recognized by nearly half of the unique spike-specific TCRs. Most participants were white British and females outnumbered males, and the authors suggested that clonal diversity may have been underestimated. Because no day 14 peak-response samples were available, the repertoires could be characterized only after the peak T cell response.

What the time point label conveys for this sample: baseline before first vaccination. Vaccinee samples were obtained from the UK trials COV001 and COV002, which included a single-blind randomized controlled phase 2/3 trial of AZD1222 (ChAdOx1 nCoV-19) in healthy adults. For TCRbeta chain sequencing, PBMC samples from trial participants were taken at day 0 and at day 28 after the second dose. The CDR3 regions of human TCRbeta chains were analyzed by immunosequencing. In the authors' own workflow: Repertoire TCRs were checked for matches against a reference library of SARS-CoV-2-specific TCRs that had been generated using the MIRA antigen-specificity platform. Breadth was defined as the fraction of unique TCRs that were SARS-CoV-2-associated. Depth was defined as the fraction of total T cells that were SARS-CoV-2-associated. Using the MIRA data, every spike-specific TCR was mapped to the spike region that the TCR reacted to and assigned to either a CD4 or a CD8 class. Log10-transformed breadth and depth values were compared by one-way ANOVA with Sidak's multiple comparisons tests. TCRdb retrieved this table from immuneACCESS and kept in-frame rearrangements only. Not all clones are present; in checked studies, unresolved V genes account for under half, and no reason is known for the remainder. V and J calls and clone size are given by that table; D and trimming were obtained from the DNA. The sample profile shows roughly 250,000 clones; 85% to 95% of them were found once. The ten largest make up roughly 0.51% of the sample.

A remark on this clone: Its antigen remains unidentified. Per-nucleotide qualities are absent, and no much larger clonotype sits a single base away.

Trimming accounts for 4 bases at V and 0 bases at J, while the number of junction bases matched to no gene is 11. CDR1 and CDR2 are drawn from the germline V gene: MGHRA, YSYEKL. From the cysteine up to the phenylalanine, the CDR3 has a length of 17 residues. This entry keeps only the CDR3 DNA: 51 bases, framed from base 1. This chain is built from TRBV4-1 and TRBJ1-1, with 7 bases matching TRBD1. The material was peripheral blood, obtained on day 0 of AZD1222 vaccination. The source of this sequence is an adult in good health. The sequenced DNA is TGCGCCAGCAGCCCCAGGGGGTCCGCCTTGATGAACACTGAAGCTTTCTTT. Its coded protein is CASSPRGSALMNTEAFF.